A selection of T cell receptor beta chains follows, all from one sample in a study of blood T cell repertoires in COVID-19. The protocol was immunoSEQ multiplex PCR, while the TCRdb copy is restricted to in-frame clones and leaves out a portion. The sample records hundreds of thousands of clones, about 85% being singletons. Input material: PBMCs or T cells enriched from blood (not recorded which). The receptors come from a woman in her 30s with acute COVID-19. Each CDR3 is given with its conserved first and last residue. The order of the fields is D gene, J gene, clone size, V gene, CDR3 DNA, CDR3 protein. A D gene is named only where the DNA matches it firmly. Size tells how often a clone was seen (once, few, many) or the class of an expanded clone, and some rows leave it out.

D gene: -; J gene: TRBJ1-6; clone size: few; V gene: TRBV30; CDR3 DNA: TGTGCCTGGAGTGCCGAGGGCTTACGGAATTCACCCCTCCACTTT; CDR3 protein: CAWSAEGLRNSPLHF
D gene: -; J gene: TRBJ1-2; clone size: -; V gene: TRBV19; CDR3 DNA: TGTGCCAGTAAGTTCCCTCGGGATCCCTATGGCTACACCTTC; CDR3 protein: CASKFPRDPYGYTF
D gene: -; J gene: TRBJ2-5; clone size: -; V gene: TRBV5-6; CDR3 DNA: TGTGCCAGCAGCATAGGGACTCACCAAGAGACCCAGTACTTC; CDR3 protein: CASSIGTHQETQYF
D gene: TRBD2; J gene: TRBJ2-2; clone size: -; V gene: TRBV6-2/TRBV6-3; CDR3 DNA: TGTGCCAGCAGCCGGACTAGCGGGGGGGCCCACGGGGAGCTGTTTTTT; CDR3 protein: CASSRTSGGAHGELFF
D gene: TRBD2; J gene: TRBJ2-7; clone size: -; V gene: TRBV5-6; CDR3 DNA: TGTGCCAGCAACGAGGGGCTAGCGGGGGGGCCTCCAAGATACGAGCAGTACTTC; CDR3 protein: CASNEGLAGGPPRYEQYF
D gene: TRBD1; J gene: TRBJ2-7; clone size: -; V gene: TRBV18; CDR3 DNA: TGTGCCAGCTCACCCCAAGGGGGCAGCTACGAGCAGTACTTC; CDR3 protein: CASSPQGGSYEQYF
D gene: TRBD1; J gene: TRBJ2-1; clone size: -; V gene: TRBV4-3; CDR3 DNA: TGCGCCAGCAGCCGAGACAGGGGGCGAGACAATGAGCAGTTCTTC; CDR3 protein: CASSRDRGRDNEQFF
D gene: TRBD2; J gene: TRBJ2-3; clone size: -; V gene: TRBV7-3; CDR3 DNA: TGTGCCAGCAGCCCGCGACTAGCGGGAGTCGCAGATACGCAGTATTTT; CDR3 protein: CASSPRLAGVADTQYF
D gene: TRBD1; J gene: TRBJ1-2; clone size: -; V gene: TRBV19; CDR3 DNA: TGTGCCAGTAGTATCAGACCCTCGGGGACAGGGGGCGATGGCTACACCTTC; CDR3 protein: CASSIRPSGTGGDGYTF
D gene: TRBD2; J gene: TRBJ2-5; clone size: once; V gene: TRBV2; CDR3 DNA: TGTGCCAGCCAGACTAGCGGGGGGGCAGGGGAGACCCAGTACTTC; CDR3 protein: CASQTSGGAGETQYF
D gene: TRBD1; J gene: TRBJ1-3; clone size: -; V gene: TRBV28; CDR3 DNA: TGTGCCAGCAGTCTACTCCGGGACAGGGAGAACACCATATATTTT; CDR3 protein: CASSLLRDRENTIYF
D gene: TRBD1; J gene: TRBJ2-7; clone size: -; V gene: TRBV5-6; CDR3 DNA: TGTGCCAGCACCCTATGGGACAGAAGATCATACGAGCAGTACTTC; CDR3 protein: CASTLWDRRSYEQYF
D gene: TRBD1; J gene: TRBJ1-2; clone size: few; V gene: TRBV5-4; CDR3 DNA: TGTGCCAGCAGCTTGAGCAGGGGGGATGGCTACACCTTC; CDR3 protein: CASSLSRGDGYTF